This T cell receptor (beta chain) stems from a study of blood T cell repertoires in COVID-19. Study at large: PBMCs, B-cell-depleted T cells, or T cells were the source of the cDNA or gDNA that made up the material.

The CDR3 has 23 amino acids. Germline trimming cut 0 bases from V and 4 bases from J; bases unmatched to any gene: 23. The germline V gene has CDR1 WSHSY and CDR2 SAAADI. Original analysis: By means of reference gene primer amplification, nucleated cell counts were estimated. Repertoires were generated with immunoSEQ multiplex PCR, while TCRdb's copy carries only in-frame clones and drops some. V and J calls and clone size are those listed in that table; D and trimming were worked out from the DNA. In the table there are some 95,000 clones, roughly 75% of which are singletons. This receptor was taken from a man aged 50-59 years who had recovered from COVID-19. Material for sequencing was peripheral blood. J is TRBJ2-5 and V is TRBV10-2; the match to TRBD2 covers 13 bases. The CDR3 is CASSESTRGGRPGLAGRRETQYF. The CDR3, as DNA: TGCGCCAGCAGTGAGTCGACCCGTGGAGGAAGACCGGGACTAGCGGGGCGCCGAGAGACCCAGTACTTC.